One sample yielded the 8 T cell receptor beta chains listed below, sequenced in a study of OX40 agonist ivuxolimab in advanced cancers. TCRdb's copy holds only in-frame clones and misses some; the assay was immunoSEQ multiplex PCR. The data contain fewer than 75,000 clones, around 90% of them singletons. Sequencing was performed on CD4+ or CD8+ T cells sorted from blood, taken in a trial of the OX40 agonist ivuxolimab. These TCRs come from an adult with an advanced solid tumor such as melanoma, head and neck, liver or kidney cancer.

The DNA for the CDR3 is TGTGCCAGCAGCTTAGTAGGACAGGGGGGGGTCAGTCATGAGCAGTTCTTC. Protein: CASSLVGQGGVSHEQFF. The chain uses TRBV7-8 and TRBJ2-1, with 10 positions matching TRBD1. The CDR3 extends over 17 amino acids. V was pared by 1 base and J by 8 bases, with 11 bases of the junction left unmatched. The germline gives CDR1 SGHVS, CDR2 FQNEAQ.

V is TRBV4-1 and J is TRBJ2-3; 13 bases map to TRBD2. Looked up from germline, CDR1 is MGHRA and CDR2 is YSYEKL. The CDR3 is 18 amino acids. Trimming took 4 bases from V and 0 from J; bases not matched to a gene: 7. CDR3 sequence (DNA): TGCGCCAGCAGCCCCGGGACTAGCGGGGCGTCTAGCACAGATACGCAGTATTTT. Its translation: CASSPGTSGASSTDTQYF.

The V call is TRBV6-1, the J call TRBJ2-1; D gene unclear. Germline CDR1 MNHNS, CDR2 SASEGT. V was trimmed by 5 bases and J by 9 bases, leaving 11 bases between them. This CDR3 comprises 12 residues. In DNA, the CDR3 is TGTGCCAGCAGTTTCCTAGTCGGTGAGCAGTTCTTC. Its protein is CASSFLVGEQFF.

This clone was counted between two and nine times. The chain employs TRBV5-1 and TRBJ1-1; the D gene is possibly TRBD1 (6 bases). From germline, CDR1 is SGHRS and CDR2 YFSETQ. Trimming shortened V by 0 bases and J by 5 bases, and 11 bases separated the two germline ends. The CDR3 has 14 amino acids. CDR3 region: CASSLAGARTEAFF. In nucleotides, the CDR3 is TGCGCCAGCAGCTTGGCGGGGGCGCGGACTGAAGCTTTCTTT.

The gene calls are TRBV6-1 and TRBJ1-2; tentatively, D is TRBD1 (6 bases). The V end was cut by 4 bases, the J end by 2 bases, with 23 bases between. The CDR3 contains 18 residues. The V gene's germline CDR1 is MNHNS and CDR2 SASEGT. In DNA, the CDR3 is TGTGCCAGCAGTGGTGGGGGCCCCGGTACCGTACCGAACTATGGCTACACCTTC. It codes for CASSGGGPGTVPNYGYTF.

The rearrangement links TRBV19 to TRBJ1-2, with no clear D. Between the trimmed V and J ends, which lost 5 bases and 8 bases, there was a span of 18 bases. The CDR3 spans 14 residues. Per germline, CDR1 LNHDA and CDR2 SQIVND (reference sequence). CDR3 loop: CASSPTGAPWGYTF. The CDR3 bases are TGTGCCAGTAGTCCCACGGGCGCTCCGTGGGGCTACACCTTC.

V usage is TRBV5-6 and J usage is TRBJ2-2, with TRBD2 matching 10 bases. The CDR3 has 18 amino acids. V lost 2 bases, J lost 5 bases, and 12 bases stayed unmatched. Germline V gene sequence: CDR1 SGHDT, CDR2 YYEEEE. DNA of the CDR3: TGTGCCAGCAGCTTTTCTCTAGCGGGGGATTGGAGGACCGGGGAGCTGTTTTTT. It is translated as CASSFSLAGDWRTGELFF. The full variable domain, in which reference TRBV5-6 and TRBJ2-2 provide the parts outside the CDR3, is DAGVTQSPTHLIKTRGQQVTLRCSPKSGHDTVSWYQQALGQGPQFIFQYYEEEERQRGNFPDRFSGHQFPNYSSELNVNALLLGDSALYLCASSFSLAGDWRTGELFFGEGSRLTVL.

J is TRBJ1-1 and V is TRBV5-1; a weak D match, TRBD1 (5 bases). This CDR3 has 16 residues. Germline lookup yields CDR1 SGHRS and CDR2 YFSETQ. Trimming stripped 0 bases from V and 4 bases from J, with 16 bases between. The CDR3 region has the DNA TGCGCCAGCAGCTTGGGGCCAGGGCATAGTAGCACTGAAGCTTTCTTT. Amino acids: CASSLGPGHSSTEAFF.